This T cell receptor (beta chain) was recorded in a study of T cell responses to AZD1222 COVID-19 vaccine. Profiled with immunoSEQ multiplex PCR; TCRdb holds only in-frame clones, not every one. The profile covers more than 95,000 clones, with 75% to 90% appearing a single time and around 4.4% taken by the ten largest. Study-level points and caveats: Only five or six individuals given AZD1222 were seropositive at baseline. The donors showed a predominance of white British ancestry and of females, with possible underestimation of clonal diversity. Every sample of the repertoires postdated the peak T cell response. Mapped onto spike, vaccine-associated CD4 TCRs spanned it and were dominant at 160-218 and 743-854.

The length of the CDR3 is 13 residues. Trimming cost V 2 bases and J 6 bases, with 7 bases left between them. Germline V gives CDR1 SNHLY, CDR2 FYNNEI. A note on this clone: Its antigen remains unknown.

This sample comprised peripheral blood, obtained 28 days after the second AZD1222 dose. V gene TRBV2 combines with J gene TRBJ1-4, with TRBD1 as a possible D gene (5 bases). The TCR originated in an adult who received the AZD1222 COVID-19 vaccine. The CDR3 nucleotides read TGTGCCAGCAGTGAACAGGGCGATGAAAAACTGTTTTTT. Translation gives CASSEQGDEKLFF.